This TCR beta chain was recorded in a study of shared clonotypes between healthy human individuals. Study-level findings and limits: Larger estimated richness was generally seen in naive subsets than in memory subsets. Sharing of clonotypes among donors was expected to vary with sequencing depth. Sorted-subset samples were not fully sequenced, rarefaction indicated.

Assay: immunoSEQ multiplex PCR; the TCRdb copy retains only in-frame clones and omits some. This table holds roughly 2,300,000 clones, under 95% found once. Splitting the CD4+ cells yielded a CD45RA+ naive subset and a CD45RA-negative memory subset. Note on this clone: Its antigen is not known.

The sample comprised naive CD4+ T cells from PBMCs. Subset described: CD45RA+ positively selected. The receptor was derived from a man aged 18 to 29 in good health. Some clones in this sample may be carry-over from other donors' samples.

The CDR3 nucleotides read TGTGCCAGCAGTCCAACAGCGAACACTGAAGCTTTCTTT. This encodes CASSPTANTEAFF. The chain couples TRBV2 to TRBJ1-1; no clear D. Deletions cut 5 bases from V and 1 base from J, with 8 bases between. The length of the CDR3 is 13 residues. Germline V gene lookup returns CDR1 SNHLY and CDR2 FYNNEI.